This T cell receptor (beta chain) appears in the sequencing data of a study of CD8+CD57+ T cells in acquired aplastic anemia. This clonotype was recorded a few times. In germline, CDR1 is MNHNS, CDR2 SASEGT. V was pared by 5 bases and J by 7 bases, with 11 bases between. This CDR3 contains 12 residues. Profiling that covered TCR beta VDJ and CDR3 relied on genomic DNA as its template. TCRdb reanalysed the reads using MiXCR and keeps one entry per CDR3 protein. The sample has around 190,000 distinct CDR3 sequences; around half are singletons. Sequences were obtained from sorted CD4+, CD8+, or CD8+CD57+ T cells (not recorded which) from PBMCs. This rearrangement joins TRBV6-1 to TRBJ1-1, with unresolved D. The receptor's source is a human donor in good health, serving as a control. The CDR3 spells CASSYSESEAFF. The DNA for the CDR3 is TGTGCCAGCAGTTACTCGGAAAGTGAAGCTTTCTTT.